The clone carrying this T cell receptor (beta chain) was counted a single time. This sample is drawn from a study of blood T cell repertoires in COVID-19. Study in general: COVID-19 samples, acute and convalescent, were from the United States, Italy and Spain. In each case, the material was cDNA or gDNA derived from T cells, B-cell-depleted T cells, or PBMCs.

Per germline, CDR1 MNHNS and CDR2 SASEGT. The CDR3 is 16 residues long. V was clipped by 0 bases and J by 1 base; unmatched bases: 4. As originally analysed: Amplification with reference gene primers provided the estimates of nucleated cell counts. TCRdb keeps only in-frame clones here, not all; method: immunoSEQ multiplex PCR. From that table come the V and J calls and clone size; the DNA was used to work out D and trimming. Seen here are approximately 21,000 clones, 75% to 95% observed once, and the top ten hold over 15%. The chain joins TRBV6-1 to TRBJ2-7; 9 bases align to TRBD1. Sequenced: peripheral blood. This clonotype was obtained from a human donor in a cohort sampled during active COVID-19. DNA for the CDR3: TGTGCCAGCAGTGAAGCCACCGGGACAGGGTCCTACGAGCAGTACTTC. It encodes CASSEATGTGSYEQYF.